A single sample is the source of the 13 T cell receptor beta chains below, sequenced in a study of neoadjuvant anti-PD-1 for oral cavity cancer. Assay: immunoSEQ multiplex PCR; the TCRdb copy retains only in-frame clones and omits some. The table lists approximately 12,000 clones, about 60% of them singletons. Sequenced here: tumor tissue, sampled before nivolumab (anti-PD-1) treatment. The receptors originated from a person aged 35 to 85 with oral cavity squamous cell carcinoma.

The V call is TRBV30, the J call TRBJ2-7; 9 bases align to TRBD1. V trimming: 5 bases; J trimming: 3 bases; junction bases outside the gene matches: 2. This CDR3 is 12 amino acids long. Germline values: CDR1 GTSNPN, CDR2 SVGIG (reference sequence). For the CDR3, the DNA is TGTGCCTGGGGGGACAGGGACTACGAGCAGTACTTC. Protein: CAWGDRDYEQYF.

This chain uses TRBV5-4 with TRBJ2-5, with a possible D match to TRBD2 (6 bases). The CDR3 runs 14 residues. V was shortened by 4 bases and J by 5 bases, with 15 bases between the two germline ends. Per germline, CDR1 SGHNT and CDR2 YYREEE (reference sequence). The CDR3 loop is CASSPLEGAETQYF. CDR3 nucleotide sequence: TGTGCCAGCAGCCCCTTGGAGGGCGCGGAGACCCAGTACTTC.

The J gene is TRBJ2-5, the V gene TRBV6-6, with no clear D. The CDR3 runs 14 residues. Germline lookup yields CDR1 MNHNY and CDR2 SVGAGI (reference sequence). V was clipped by 2 bases and J by 1 base, with 8 bases between them. For the CDR3, the DNA is TGTGCCAGCAGTTACGCCGGGTTCCAAGAGACCCAGTACTTC. This encodes CASSYAGFQETQYF.

This chain joins TRBV9 and TRBJ2-3, with D perhaps TRBD1 (5 bases). Trimming pared 3 bases from V and 1 base from J, leaving 6 bases between. There are 13 residues in the CDR3. Germline V gene lookup returns CDR1 SGDLS and CDR2 YYNGEE. CDR3 protein: CASSATGTDTQYF. Here the CDR3 DNA reads TGTGCCAGCAGCGCGACAGGCACAGATACGCAGTATTTT.

V usage is TRBV28 and J usage is TRBJ2-2; D call uncertain. The length of the CDR3 is 13 residues. Germline CDR1 is MDHEN and CDR2 is SYDVKM. Trimming stripped 1 base from V and 6 bases from J, with 6 bases between. The CDR3 coding sequence is TGTGCCAGCAGTTTATACGGCTCCGGGGAGCTGTTTTTT. Translation gives CASSLYGSGELFF.

This chain uses TRBV6-6 with TRBJ2-7, with D tentatively TRBD2 (6 bases). Trimming left V 7 bases short and J 1 base short, with 20 bases between. Germline assignment: CDR1 MNHNY and CDR2 SVGAGI (reference sequence). The CDR3 is made up of 16 amino acids. The DNA for the CDR3 is TGTGCCAGCACCGGGGAGGAGGGAGCGCGGTCCTACGAGCAGTACTTC. Encoded protein: CASTGEEGARSYEQYF.

The chain carries TRBV30 and TRBJ2-2; D is ambiguous. CDR1 GTSNPN and CDR2 SVGIG come from the germline V gene (reference sequence). V dropped 3 bases and J dropped 0 bases, with 20 bases sitting between them. This CDR3 spans 18 amino acids. CDR3 amino acids: CAWRSGGVRFANTGELFF. The CDR3 DNA reads TGTGCCTGGAGGTCAGGTGGTGTCAGGTTCGCGAACACCGGGGAGCTGTTTTTT.

The chain links TRBV7-9 to TRBJ2-3, with unresolved D. Germline assignment: CDR1 SEHNR and CDR2 FQNEAQ (reference sequence). CDR3 size: 12 residues. V was pared by 5 bases and J by 4 bases, with 7 bases between. The CDR3 region is CASSELPDTQYF. The DNA for the CDR3 is TGTGCCAGCAGCGAACTTCCAGATACGCAGTATTTT.

Only a few counts were recorded for this clone. The chain links TRBV7-9 to TRBJ1-1; no clear D. Per germline, CDR1 SEHNR and CDR2 FQNEAQ (reference sequence). The CDR3 contains 14 residues. Trimming took off 5 bases at V and 1 base at J, with 11 bases between the two ends. In DNA, the CDR3 is TGTGCCAGCAGCCTCTCTTCCTCGAACACTGAAGCTTTCTTT. Its translation: CASSLSSSNTEAFF.

V is TRBV6-5 and J is TRBJ2-3, with TRBD2 matching over 13 bases. Germline CDR1 is MNHEY and CDR2 is SVGAGI. This CDR3 contains 15 residues. V lost 2 bases, J lost 6 bases, and 2 bases stayed unmatched. The DNA of the CDR3 is TGTGCCAGCAGTTACGGACTAGCGGGAGTGGATACGCAGTATTTT. It translates to CASSYGLAGVDTQYF.

The chain recombines TRBV10-3 with TRBJ1-3, with unresolved D. Between the trimmed V and J ends, which lost 4 bases and 1 base, there was a span of 8 bases. Germline CDR1 is ENHRY and CDR2 is SYGVKD. The CDR3 runs to 14 residues. CDR3 sequence reads: CAISGEISGNTIYF. The CDR3 nucleotides are TGTGCCATCAGTGGCGAGATTTCTGGAAACACCATATATTTT.

The genes are TRBV4-1 and TRBJ2-1, with unresolved D. The length of the CDR3 is 15 residues. The V end was cut by 3 bases, the J end by 9 bases, with 18 bases between. Germline V gene sequence: CDR1 MGHRA, CDR2 YSYEKL. As DNA, the CDR3 is TGCGCCAGCAGCCATGGGCCTACGGCCCAACTTGAGCAGTTCTTC. Protein product: CASSHGPTAQLEQFF.

In its sample, this clone ranks as medium-sized. The chain employs TRBV6-6 and TRBJ2-4; D is possibly TRBD1 or TRBD2 (5 bases each). The CDR3 spans 15 residues. The ends were cut back, 1 base at V and 6 bases at J, with 13 bases in the middle. Germline V gene sequence: CDR1 MNHNY, CDR2 SVGAGI (reference sequence). The CDR3 DNA follows: TGTGCCAGCAGTTACTTTGGGGGAGTTACAAACATTCAGTACTTC. Its protein product is CASSYFGGVTNIQYF.